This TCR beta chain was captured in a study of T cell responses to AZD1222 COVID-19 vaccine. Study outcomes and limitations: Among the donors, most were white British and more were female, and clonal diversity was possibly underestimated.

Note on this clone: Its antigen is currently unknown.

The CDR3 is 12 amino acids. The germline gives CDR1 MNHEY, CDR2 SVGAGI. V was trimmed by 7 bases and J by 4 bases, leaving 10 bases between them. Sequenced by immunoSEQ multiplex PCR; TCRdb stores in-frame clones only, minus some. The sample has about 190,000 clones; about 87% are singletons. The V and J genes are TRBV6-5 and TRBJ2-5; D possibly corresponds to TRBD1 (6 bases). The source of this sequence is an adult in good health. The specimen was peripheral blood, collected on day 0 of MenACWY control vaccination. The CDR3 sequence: CASNRAGETQYF. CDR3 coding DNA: TGTGCCAGCAACAGGGCTGGAGAGACCCAGTACTTC.